Below are 20 T cell receptor beta chains sequenced from a single sample in a study of cytomegalovirus exposure and HLA in healthy donors. Clones were read by immunoSEQ multiplex PCR, and TCRdb kept only the in-frame ones, dropping some. This table holds 100,000 or so clones, around 90% found once. Source material: PBMCs. These receptors all come from a young woman in good health and CMV-seronegative.

The chain employs TRBV7-8 and TRBJ2-5; 8 bases map to TRBD1. The CDR3 is 15 residues long. V gave up 5 bases and J gave up 5 bases; unmatched junction bases: 10. The germline gives CDR1 SGHVS, CDR2 FQNEAQ. The CDR3: CASSPTRTGFETQYF. CDR3 DNA: TGTGCCAGCAGCCCCACCCGGACAGGGTTTGAGACCCAGTACTTC.

At least ten counts were recorded for this clone. The rearrangement uses TRBV9 and TRBJ2-2, with 9 bases that match TRBD1. Germline values: CDR1 SGDLS, CDR2 YYNGEE. CDR3 length: 15 residues. Trimming took 0 bases from V and 4 from J; bases not matched to a gene: 1. The CDR3 is CASSVETGGTGELFF. In nucleotides, the CDR3 is TGTGCCAGCAGCGTAGAGACAGGGGGCACCGGGGAGCTGTTTTTT.

This chain joins TRBV6-5 and TRBJ2-7; 7 nucleotides match TRBD1. Germline CDR1 is MNHEY and CDR2 is SVGAGI. The CDR3 contains 12 residues. J lost 6 bases, V lost 5 bases, and 4 bases had no gene match. The CDR3 here is CASSATGVEQYF. DNA of the CDR3: TGTGCCAGCAGTGCAACAGGGGTCGAGCAGTACTTC.

The chain has TRBV9 and TRBJ2-1; 9 positions match TRBD1. The V and J ends lost 4 bases and 4 bases, in that order; junction bases with no gene match: 6. The CDR3 contains 15 residues. The germline V gene has CDR1 SGDLS and CDR2 YYNGEE. The CDR3 DNA reads TGTGCCAGCAGCCCCGGGACAGGGATTTACAATGAGCAGTTCTTC. As protein: CASSPGTGIYNEQFF.

The chain carries TRBV28 and TRBJ2-1; D may be TRBD2 (5 bases). Germline loops: CDR1 MDHEN, CDR2 SYDVKM. This CDR3 is built from 15 residues. Deletions cut 6 bases from V and 8 bases from J, with 20 bases between. The CDR3 loop is CASRPAGDDADEQFF. The CDR3 DNA is TGTGCCAGCAGGCCCGCCGGGGATGACGCCGATGAGCAGTTCTTC.

This chain links TRBV18 with TRBJ1-4, with D possibly matching TRBD1 (5 bases). Germline V gene lookup returns CDR1 KGHSH and CDR2 LQKENI. CDR3 length: 14 amino acids. The ends were cut back, 1 base at V and 7 bases at J, with 10 bases in the middle. In DNA form, the CDR3 reads TGTGCCAGCTCACCACTTGACAGACCTGAAAAACTGTTTTTT. Translation: CASSPLDRPEKLFF.

The CDR3 here is CASSLVPGAHSTQYF. CDR3 nucleotide sequence: TGCGCCAGCAGCTTGGTACCAGGGGCGCACAGCACCCAGTACTTC. V gene TRBV5-1 combines with J gene TRBJ2-5, with TRBD1 as a possible D gene (6 bases). The CDR3 runs to 15 residues. Trimming removed 0 bases from V and 8 bases from J, with 17 bases in between. CDR1 and CDR2 from the germline V gene are SGHRS and YFSETQ. Full variable domain (remainder filled in from reference TRBV5-1 and TRBJ2-5): KAGVTQTPRYLIKTRGQQVTLSCSPISGHRSVSWYQQTPGQGLQFLFEYFSETQRNKGNFPGRFSGRQFSNSRSEMNVSTLELGDSALYLCASSLVPGAHSTQYFGPGTRLLVL.

For the CDR3, the DNA is TGTGCCAGCAGTCTGACAGGGGAAGAGACCCAGTACTTC. This encodes CASSLTGEETQYF. The chain combines TRBV28 with TRBJ2-5, with 8 bases identical to TRBD1. CDR3 size: 13 residues. Germline lookup yields CDR1 MDHEN and CDR2 SYDVKM. With V trimmed by 5 bases and J by 3 bases, 2 bases remained unmatched.

The CDR3 sequence is CSVRDRTFNTDTQYF. Here the CDR3 DNA reads TGCAGCGTTCGGGACAGAACTTTTAACACAGATACGCAGTATTTT. The V call is TRBV29-1, the J call TRBJ2-3; TRBD1 matches at 7 bases. This CDR3 has 15 residues. Germline V gene sequence: CDR1 SQVTM, CDR2 ANQGSEA. V shed 5 bases, J shed 2 bases, and the junction held 10 bases outside the gene matches.

The gene calls are TRBV9 and TRBJ2-1; weak D call: TRBD2 (5 bases). Germline V gives CDR1 SGDLS, CDR2 YYNGEE. This CDR3 spans 14 amino acids. The V end lost 0 bases, the J end lost 7 bases, and 11 bases lay between the germline ends. CDR3 sequence reads: CASSVGFGGNEQFF. The CDR3 coding sequence is TGTGCCAGCAGCGTAGGATTTGGCGGGAATGAGCAGTTCTTC.

V usage is TRBV7-9 and J usage is TRBJ1-2, with D perhaps TRBD1 (5 bases). CDR3 length equals 17 residues. Trimming took 5 bases from V and 3 from J, leaving 22 bases between them. Germline loops: CDR1 SEHNR, CDR2 FQNEAQ (reference sequence). The CDR3 reads CASSARPGHGEYYGYTF. DNA of the CDR3: TGTGCCAGCAGCGCACGACCAGGACACGGAGAATACTATGGCTACACCTTC. Full variable domain (outside the CDR3, taken from reference TRBV7-9 and TRBJ1-2): DTGVSQNPRHKITKRGQNVTFRCDPISEHNRLYWYRQTLGQGPEFLTYFQNEAQLEKSRLLSDRFSAERPKGSFSTLEIQRTEQGDSAMYLCASSARPGHGEYYGYTFGSGTRLTVV.

The chain is built from TRBV11-1 and TRBJ1-4; no clear D. CDR1 and CDR2 (germline): SGHAT, FQDESV (reference sequence). The CDR3 extends over 16 amino acids. The V end lost 6 bases, the J end lost 0 bases, and 14 bases lay between the germline ends. The CDR3: CASSRVTGATNEKLFF. The CDR3 DNA follows: TGTGCCAGCAGTCGCGTCACGGGTGCAACTAATGAAAAACTGTTTTTT. Supplemented by reference TRBV11-1 and TRBJ1-4, the full variable domain reads EAEVAQSPRYKITEKSQAVAFWCDPISGHATLYWYRQILGQGPELLVQFQDESVVDDSQLPKDRFSAERLKGVDSTLKIQPAELGDSAMYLCASSRVTGATNEKLFFGSGTQLSVL.

This clone has just one count. This chain links TRBV7-9 with TRBJ1-1; TRBD1 might be the D (5 bases). Germline CDR1 SEHNR, CDR2 FQNEAQ (reference sequence). The CDR3 consists of 16 residues. Trimming left V 5 bases short and J 0 bases short, with 16 bases between. CDR3 in DNA: TGTGCCAGCAGCGCGCGACAGCCTACTATGAACACTGAAGCTTTCTTT. Translation: CASSARQPTMNTEAFF. The full variable domain, its missing parts supplied by reference TRBV7-9 and TRBJ1-1, is DTGVSQNPRHKITKRGQNVTFRCDPISEHNRLYWYRQTLGQGPEFLTYFQNEAQLEKSRLLSDRFSAERPKGSFSTLEIQRTEQGDSAMYLCASSARQPTMNTEAFFGQGTRLTVV.

This chain connects TRBV5-1 to TRBJ2-1; 8 positions match TRBD1. The ends lost 4 bases at V and 2 bases at J; junction bases unmatched: 8. The CDR3 is made up of 16 amino acids. Germline assignment: CDR1 SGHRS and CDR2 YFSETQ. CDR3 loop: CASSRNQGQAYNEQFF. For the CDR3, the DNA is TGCGCCAGCAGCAGGAACCAGGGACAGGCCTACAATGAGCAGTTCTTC. Drawing the rest from reference TRBV5-1 and TRBJ2-1, the complete variable domain is KAGVTQTPRYLIKTRGQQVTLSCSPISGHRSVSWYQQTPGQGLQFLFEYFSETQRNKGNFPGRFSGRQFSNSRSEMNVSTLELGDSALYLCASSRNQGQAYNEQFFGPGTRLTVL.

In its sample, this clone was seen once. The V and J genes are TRBV19 and TRBJ1-1; tentatively, D is TRBD1 (6 bases). CDR1 LNHDA and CDR2 SQIVND come from the germline V gene (reference sequence). V was pared by 5 bases and J by 4 bases, with 20 bases between. The CDR3 is 16 amino acids. DNA for the CDR3: TGTGCCAGTAGTCCCGACTTGGGGGCCATAACCACTGAAGCTTTCTTT. Translated: CASSPDLGAITTEAFF. Full variable domain (outside the CDR3, taken from reference TRBV19 and TRBJ1-1): DGGITQSPKYLFRKEGQNVTLSCEQNLNHDAMYWYRQDPGQGLRLIYYSQIVNDFQKGDIAEGYSVSREKKESFPLTVTSAQKNPTAFYLCASSPDLGAITTEAFFGQGTRLTVV.

This chain links TRBV4-3 with TRBJ2-5, with D hard to call. The germline V and J ends were trimmed by 4 bases and 2 bases, with 14 bases remaining between them. CDR1 is LGHNA, CDR2 YSLEER, per germline. The CDR3 sequence is 15 residues long. Here the CDR3 DNA reads TGCGCCAGCAGCCCCCGACAAGGCCTACAAGAGACCCAGTACTTC. Translated: CASSPRQGLQETQYF.

The chain couples TRBV10-1 to TRBJ2-6, with 8 bases matching TRBD1. Unmatched junction bases numbered 4, after V lost 6 bases and J lost 3 bases. The CDR3 length is 15 residues. Germline V gives CDR1 WNHNN, CDR2 SYGVQD (reference sequence). The CDR3 loop reads CASSGQGSGANVLTF. Written as DNA, the CDR3 is TGCGCCAGCAGCGGACAGGGAAGTGGGGCCAACGTCCTGACTTTC.

This clone was observed a handful of times. The chain joins TRBV5-1 to TRBJ2-7; the match to TRBD2 covers 7 bases. Germline assignment: CDR1 SGHRS and CDR2 YFSETQ. Unmatched junction bases numbered 14, after V lost 5 bases and J lost 6 bases. There are 15 residues in the CDR3. CDR3 sequence: CASSRSGVLGTEQYF. The DNA of the CDR3 is TGCGCCAGCAGTCGGAGCGGGGTCCTGGGGACCGAGCAGTACTTC.

The chain carries TRBV7-9 and TRBJ1-2; TRBD1 might be the D (5 bases). This CDR3 is 13 amino acids long. Trimming removed 3 bases at V and 7 bases at J, with 12 bases between. Germline CDR1 reads SEHNR; CDR2 reads FQNEAQ (reference sequence). CDR3 amino acids: CASSLGEAAGYTF. In nucleotides, the CDR3 is TGTGCCAGCAGCTTGGGGGAGGCGGCTGGCTACACCTTC.

This rearrangement joins TRBV5-1 to TRBJ2-1; D remains ambiguous. CDR1 is SGHRS, CDR2 YFSETQ, per germline. The CDR3 runs to 15 residues. V was clipped by 0 bases and J by 0 bases, with 7 bases between them. In DNA, the CDR3 is TGCGCCAGCAGCTTGGCGAGGAGCTCCTACAATGAGCAGTTCTTC. Translated: CASSLARSSYNEQFF.